One T cell receptor beta chain is described in this entry. What it binds is unknown. The data were obtained in a study of vaccination effects on CD4 cells after COVID-19. Whole-study context: Participants received two doses of either the BNT162b2 or mRNA-1273 vaccine.

Cells that had been cultured for 10 days were the source of isolated CD4+ T cells. The ends were cut back, 4 bases at V and 2 bases at J, with 9 bases in the middle. The CDR3 covers 15 residues. CDR1 LGHNT and CDR2 FRNRAP come from the germline V gene. Repertoires were generated with immunoSEQ multiplex PCR, while TCRdb's copy carries only in-frame clones and drops some. The table shows around 25,000 clones, with around 69% occurring only once. This specimen consisted of CD4+ T cells from PBMCs cultured without peptide, obtained before COVID-19 vaccination. The rearrangement links TRBV12-5 to TRBJ2-6; unclear D gene. The receptor was derived from a human donor who received a COVID-19 vaccine. CDR3 loop: CASGYGNAGANVLTF. DNA of the CDR3: TGTGCTAGTGGTTACGGCAACGCTGGGGCCAACGTCCTGACTTTC.